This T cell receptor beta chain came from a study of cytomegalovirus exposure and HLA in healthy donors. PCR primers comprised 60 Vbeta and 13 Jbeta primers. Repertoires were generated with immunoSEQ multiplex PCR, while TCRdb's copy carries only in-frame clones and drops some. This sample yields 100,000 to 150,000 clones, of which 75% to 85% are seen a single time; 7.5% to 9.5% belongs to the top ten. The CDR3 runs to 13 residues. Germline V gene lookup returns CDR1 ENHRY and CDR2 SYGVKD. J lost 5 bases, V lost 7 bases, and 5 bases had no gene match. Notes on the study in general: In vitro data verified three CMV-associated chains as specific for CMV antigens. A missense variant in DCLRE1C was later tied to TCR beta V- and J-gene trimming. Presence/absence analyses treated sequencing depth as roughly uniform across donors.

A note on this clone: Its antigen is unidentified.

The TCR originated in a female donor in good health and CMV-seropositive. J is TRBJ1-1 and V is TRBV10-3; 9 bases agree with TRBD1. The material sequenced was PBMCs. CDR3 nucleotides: TGTGCCATCACGTCACAGGGGGCGACTGAAGCTTTCTTT. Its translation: CAITSQGATEAFF.